This T cell receptor beta chain was identified in a study of tissue T cells after allogeneic stem cell transplantation. Data came from immunoSEQ multiplex PCR; TCRdb stores just in-frame clones and leaves some out. The table has around 1,800 clones, 45% to 50% seen once. The germline V gene has CDR1 NNHDY and CDR2 SYVADS. Trimming cost V 3 bases and J 6 bases, with 7 bases left between them. The CDR3 contains 11 residues. This clone is termed large. Gene names refer to mouse genes. The read stops 1 residue short of the end of the CDR3; the missing end is completed from the germline J gene. Time point reported: mouse harvest day 14 after allogeneic transplant. Mouse grafts combined 10^7 T-cell-depleted bone marrow cells with 10^6 splenic CD5+ T cells. Tissues came from B6→BALB/c major-mismatch GVHD mice at day 7 or 14.

The chain links TRBV13-3 to TRBJ2-7; TRBD1 is a possible D gene (5 bases). This TCR derives from a female BALB/c mouse given C57BL/6 T cells with graft-versus-host disease after an allogeneic hematopoietic cell transplant. Material: gut tissue. This CDR3 is CASSGRAEQYF. The sequenced part of the CDR3 DNA is TGTGCCAGCAGTGGCAGGGCTGAACAGTAC.